One and the same sample provided the 12 T cell receptor beta chains below, sequenced in a study of T cell responses to AZD1222 COVID-19 vaccine. Here immunoSEQ multiplex PCR was the method, and the copy in TCRdb shows in-frame clones only, minus some. The table includes 95,000 to 100,000 clones, about 88% detected once. The source material was peripheral blood, sampled on day 0 of AZD1222 vaccination. The receptors shown here come from an adult in good health.

The rearrangement links TRBV6-4 to TRBJ2-2, with 7 bases aligning to TRBD1. This CDR3 has 16 amino acids. V dropped 4 bases and J dropped 6; count of bases not matched to a gene: 11. CDR1 is MRHNA and CDR2 is SNTAGT in the germline V gene. The CDR3 region has the DNA TGTGCCAGCAGTGCTCTTGGACAGGTAGAGCCCGGGGAGCTGTTTTTT. This gives the protein CASSALGQVEPGELFF.

The chain is built from TRBV3-1 (or the pseudogene TRBV3-2) and TRBJ1-5, with D unresolved. The germline V gene encodes CDR1 LGHDT and CDR2 YNNKEL (reference sequence). The CDR3 is 15 residues long. V lost 0 bases, J lost 1 base, and 7 bases lay in between. Written as DNA, the CDR3 is TGTGCCAGCAGCCAAGATATCCGCAGCAATCAGCCCCAGCATTTT. As protein: CASSQDIRSNQPQHF.

This clone has a single count. The V call is TRBV27, the J call TRBJ2-2; 7 bases are a match to TRBD2. V gave up 7 bases and J gave up 3 bases; unmatched junction bases: 8. The CDR3 extends over 15 amino acids. Germline V gene sequence: CDR1 MNHEY, CDR2 SMNVEV (reference sequence). DNA for the CDR3: TGTGCCAGCATTAACGGGGGGACTGACACCGGGGAGCTGTTTTTT. Translating gives CASINGGTDTGELFF.

The chain recombines TRBV21-1 with TRBJ2-3; the D segment call TRBD1 is taken from the table without a DNA check. TRBV21-1 is tagged as a pseudogene. The CDR3 covers 15 residues. CDR3 amino acids: CASSRPGQGPDTQYF. For the CDR3, the DNA is TGTGCCAGCAGCAGGCCGGGACAGGGGCCGGATACGCAGTATTTT.

The chain carries TRBV7-9 and TRBJ1-1; 8 bases are a match to TRBD1. The germline CDR1 and CDR2 sequences are SEHNR and FQNEAQ (reference sequence). J was trimmed by 5 bases and V by 2 bases; bases with no gene match: 7. This CDR3 has 15 amino acids. CDR3 DNA: TGTGCCAGCAGCTTAAGGGCACAGGGGGAGACTGAAGCTTTCTTT. Amino acids: CASSLRAQGETEAFF.

The rearrangement joins TRBV5-1 to TRBJ1-4; TRBD1 agrees at 8 bases. V trimming: 0 bases; J trimming: 2 bases; junction bases outside the gene matches: 0. The CDR3 loop spans 15 amino acids. Germline V gene data show CDR1 as SGHRS and CDR2 as YFSETQ. CDR3 amino acids: CASSLGQGTNEKLFF. The CDR3 bases are TGCGCCAGCAGCTTGGGACAGGGGACTAATGAAAAACTGTTTTTT.

The chain links TRBV5-1 to TRBJ2-5; 10 bases are a match to TRBD2. The V and J ends lost 3 bases and 9 bases, in that order; junction bases with no gene match: 14. Germline V gene sequence: CDR1 SGHRS, CDR2 YFSETQ. The length of the CDR3 is 16 residues. CDR3 DNA sequence: TGCGCCAGCAGCTCGACCGGGACTAGCGTGACTCAAGCCCAGTACTTC. Translation: CASSSTGTSVTQAQYF.

The CDR3 sequence is CASSLVAGGADGYTF. The DNA for the CDR3 is TGTGCCAGCAGCTTAGTAGCGGGGGGTGCGGATGGCTACACCTTC. The chain combines TRBV7-6 with TRBJ1-2, with a possible D match to TRBD1 (5 bases). V shed 1 base and J shed 6 bases, with 15 bases lying between them. The CDR3 runs to 15 residues. Germline V gene lookup returns CDR1 SGHVS and CDR2 FNYEAQ.

This clone is medium-sized. The DNA for the CDR3 is TGTGCCAGCAGCCCCGGAGGCAGGGGACTTTCTGAAGCTTTCTTT. Its protein product is CASSPGGRGLSEAFF. The rearrangement links TRBV7-3 to TRBJ1-1; TRBD1 might be the D (6 bases). CDR1 and CDR2 (germline): SGHTA, FQGTGA. Trimming took off 5 bases at V and 6 bases at J, with 19 bases between the two ends. The CDR3 spans 15 residues.

The chain recombines TRBV28 with TRBJ1-1, with a weak D call TRBD1 (5 bases). Germline values: CDR1 MDHEN, CDR2 SYDVKM. The CDR3 has 14 amino acids. V lost 6 bases to trimming and J lost 7 bases, with 18 bases between them. The chain's CDR3 is CASSPGLTGSEAFF. For the CDR3, the DNA is TGTGCCAGCAGCCCGGGACTCACGGGTAGTGAAGCTTTCTTT.

This clone was observed a single time. V usage is TRBV19 and J usage is TRBJ1-1, with no clear D. Germline V CDR1 and CDR2: LNHDA, SQIVND (reference sequence). CDR3 length: 13 amino acids. The V end lost 5 bases, the J end lost 1 base, and 8 bases lay between the germline ends. As DNA, the CDR3 is TGTGCCAGTAGTCTGACATCGAACACTGAAGCTTTCTTT. It yields the protein CASSLTSNTEAFF.

The V and J genes are TRBV24-1 and TRBJ2-1; TRBD1 is a possible D gene (6 bases). The V end was cut by 1 base, the J end by 5 bases, with 14 bases between. Germline CDR1 reads KGHDR; CDR2 reads SFDVKD. This CDR3 is built from 16 residues. CDR3 region: CATSDFGQGTNNEQFF. The CDR3 bases are TGTGCCACCAGTGATTTTGGGCAGGGGACGAACAATGAGCAGTTCTTC.